The 6 T cell receptor beta chains listed next were all sequenced from one sample in a study of follicular helper T cells after annual influenza vaccination (dated by TCRdb to the late 2010s). In the paper's terms, the time point label means: 2014-2015 season, pre-vaccination. Library preparation employed the immunoSEQ multiplex PCR assay. TCRdb stores this immuneACCESS table with in-frame sequences only. Part of the clones is absent; in the studies checked, under half of the shortfall reflects unresolved V genes, and no reason is known for the rest. The sample includes around 13,000 clones, with about 78% observed a single time. The ten largest make up 0.45% of the sample. The sample consisted of CXCR5- memory CD4+ T cells sorted from blood, taken on the day of influenza vaccination. The cell subset or site label of this sample denotes: CXCR5- memory CD4 T cells. The receptors were sampled from an adult who received the influenza vaccine.

The CDR3 reads CASRNPPRLAGYTGELFF. CDR3 nucleotides: TGTGCCAGCAGGAACCCCCCCCGACTAGCGGGGTACACCGGGGAGCTGTTTTTT. This rearrangement joins TRBV6-4 to TRBJ2-2, with 11 bases that match TRBD2. In germline, CDR1 is MRHNA, CDR2 SNTAGT. After removal of 6 bases from V and 3 bases from J, the junction contained 12 bases not matched to a gene. This CDR3 region has 18 residues.

V usage is TRBV6-5 and J usage is TRBJ2-3; D ambiguous. Germline V gene lookup returns CDR1 MNHEY and CDR2 SVGAGI. This CDR3 has 13 amino acids. V dropped 9 bases and J dropped 2 bases, with 12 bases sitting between them. The CDR3 DNA is TGTGCCAGTTTTGGGCCGAACACAGATACGCAGTATTTT. It specifies CASFGPNTDTQYF.

The rearrangement joins TRBV25-1 to TRBJ1-3; the D gene is possibly TRBD1 (6 bases). The CDR3 totals 14 residues. Per the germline V gene, CDR1 is MGHDK and CDR2 is SYGVNS. Trimming stripped 8 bases from V and 0 bases from J, with 11 bases between. CDR3 protein: CASSADSSGNTIYF. In nucleotides, the CDR3 is TGTGCCAGCTCTGCGGACAGCTCTGGAAACACCATATATTTT.

The V call is TRBV7-2, the J call TRBJ2-5; 9 bases map to TRBD2. J was trimmed by 5 bases and V by 6 bases; bases with no gene match: 13. Germline loops: CDR1 SGHTA, CDR2 FQGNSA. The CDR3 has 16 residues. The CDR3 sequence is CASSKAGGSGWETQYF. As DNA, the CDR3 is TGTGCCAGCAGTAAAGCGGGGGGCTCGGGATGGGAGACCCAGTACTTC.

The V call is TRBV5-1, the J call TRBJ2-7, with D possibly matching TRBD2 (6 bases). Germline CDR1 reads SGHRS; CDR2 reads YFSETQ. This CDR3 contains 14 residues. Trimming stripped 0 bases from V and 5 bases from J, with 12 bases between. CDR3: CASSLAGVGNEQYF. For the CDR3, the DNA is TGCGCCAGCAGCTTGGCGGGGGTTGGTAACGAGCAGTACTTC.

This clone has a handful of counts. V usage is TRBV18 and J usage is TRBJ2-7; D may match TRBD1 or TRBD2 (5 bases each). Germline CDR1 is KGHSH and CDR2 is LQKENI. The CDR3 is made up of 16 amino acids. V lost 6 bases to trimming and J lost 0 bases, with 18 bases between them. Here the CDR3 DNA reads TGTGCCAGCTCCACATTCGGGGCAGTCCACTCCTACGAGCAGTACTTC. Translated, it gives CASSTFGAVHSYEQYF.